Given below is one T cell receptor (beta chain) in context. Its antigen is currently unknown. This may be a read error, as it is one base from a much larger clone. CDR3 length: 15 amino acids. Germline V lookup: CDR1 DFQATT, CDR2 SNEGSKA (reference sequence). These data belong to a study of blood T cells in healthy people across ages. Looking at the study overall: Capture via template switching afforded approximately one barcoded beta molecule per two T cells. Findings and limits, study-wide: Older individuals had lower TCR beta diversity per million T cells (the decline was roughly linear). Higher diversity, along with more naive CD4+ cells, distinguished long-lived donors from aged donors.

The authors ran a second PCR of roughly 6 to 12 cycles using a sample-barcoded 5' primer and a J-beta primer mix. TCRdb reprocessed the 5' RACE reads with MiXCR, giving one entry per CDR3 protein. The sample comprises 750,000 to 950,000 distinct CDR3 sequences, almost 30% of which are singletons, and roughly 10% rests with the top ten. The data also belong to a second study, concerning T cells of mothers and their children.

Sequencing input: blood. The genes are TRBV20-1 and TRBJ2-3, with 9 bases lining up with TRBD2. The receptor comes from a woman aged 40-49 years in good health. CDR3: CSARRVAGVTGTQYF. The CDR3 DNA reads TGCAGTGCTAGAAGGGTAGCGGGGGTCACAGGTACGCAGTATTTT.